This record looks at one T cell receptor (beta chain) sequence and its context. Its cognate antigen has yet to be identified. The record has no base qualities; no much larger clone is one base away. This specimen belongs to a study of cytomegalovirus exposure and HLA in healthy donors (dated by TCRdb to 2016 to 2017). Some background on the complete study: According to a later analysis, one platform produced both the 110 or so validation repertoires and the 620 or so repertoires of the first cohort. To predict cytomegalovirus infection status, the study combined high-throughput TCR immunosequencing, statistical association of individual TCRs with disease status, and machine learning. In addition to the first cohort of approximately 650 subjects, a separate validation cohort of some 120 different subjects was used. The study aimed to test whether signatures of past pathogen exposure could be identified by cataloging public T cell receptors. The full study reports these points: Most TCR sequences were observed very rarely across donors, whereas some public TCRs were present in many individuals. A later analysis lacked HLA typing for the validation cohort, so it scored co-occurrence in that cohort across all 110 or so repertoires. The classifier was reported to diagnose cytomegalovirus status with high specificity and sensitivity in both the original cohort and the validation cohort. In a later analysis, TCRs clustered in the first cohort were found to also tend to co-occur in the 130 or so validation repertoires, with approximately 95% of cluster scores above 0. According to the authors, the approach could potentially be generalized to other disease states and immunological phenotypes. A few of the identified cytomegalovirus-associated TCR beta chains were confirmed in vitro to be specific for cytomegalovirus antigens. In the study, around 150 TCR beta chains were listed as associated with cytomegalovirus.

The donors belonged to the validation cohort of 90 to 150 subjects, which was separate from the roughly 680-subject first cohort. The protocol used for the library was the immunoSEQ multiplex PCR assay. Per the original workflow: A statistical classification framework was built for diagnosing cytomegalovirus status from the catalog of TCR beta chain sequences. Sourced from immuneACCESS, this table was stored by TCRdb with only in-frame sequences that have V and J called. A share of the clones is absent; for the studies checked, an unresolved V gene accounts for under half, and the remainder has no known explanation. V and J calls plus clone size are reproduced from that table; the DNA served to infer D and trimming. Present in this sample are approximately 65,000 clones, 80% to 95% of which were seen just once. Approximately 5.3% of the sample is taken by the ten largest. This TCR was sampled from a man in his late teens or twenties in good health and CMV-seropositive. Input material: PBMCs.

CDR3 reads: CASTPGQGRTEAFF. At the DNA level, the sequence is TGTGCCAGCACCCCCGGACAGGGACGAACTGAAGCTTTCTTT. Recombination linked TRBV11-1 to TRBJ1-1, with 8 bases in between that match TRBD1. CDR3 length: 14 amino acids, cysteine to phenylalanine. Just the 42-base CDR3 DNA is kept, in frame starting at base 1. V is cut back by 7 bases and J by 5 bases, with 9 bases in the junction unmatched. The germline V gene (reference sequence) specifies SGHAT as CDR1 and FQDESV as CDR2. Joined to the reference TRBV11-1 and TRBJ1-1 proteins, this CDR3 gives the full variable domain: EAEVAQSPRYKITEKSQAVAFWCDPISGHATLYWYRQILGQGPELLVQFQDESVVDDSQLPKDRFSAERLKGVDSTLKIQPAELGDSAMYLCASTPGQGRTEAFFGQGTRLTVV.